This TCR beta chain was captured by sequencing in a study of blood T cell repertoires in COVID-19. Study context: Acute-phase and convalescent COVID-19 samples originated in the United States, Italy and Spain. In each case, the material was cDNA or gDNA derived from T cells, B-cell-depleted T cells, or PBMCs.

Germline trimming cut 11 bases from V and 3 bases from J; bases unmatched to any gene: 18. CDR1 and CDR2 from the germline V gene are MDHEN and SYDVKM. The CDR3 length is 17 residues. Participant age was about 18 to 89 years, and participants resided in 25 or so US areas. Participants had their cohort set by participant-reported clinical history. Profiled with immunoSEQ multiplex PCR; TCRdb holds only in-frame clones, not every one. The table lists 230,000 or so clones, about 91% of them singletons. The sample consisted of PBMCs or T cells enriched from blood (not recorded which). The receptor was derived from a woman between 50 and 59 years old with acute COVID-19. V gene TRBV28 combines with J gene TRBJ2-2, with TRBD1 identical over 7 bases. CDR3 loop: CAGSGQVLTRDTGELFF. CDR3 DNA: TGTGCCGGATCAGGACAGGTCCTTACTCGTGACACCGGGGAGCTGTTTTTT.